The 15 T cell receptor beta chains below were found in one sample sequenced in a study of cytomegalovirus exposure and HLA in healthy donors. PCR employed 60 Vbeta and 13 Jbeta primers. Clones were sequenced by immunoSEQ multiplex PCR, and TCRdb holds only the in-frame ones, with some missing. The sample has 90,000 to 150,000 clones, under 85% seen once. Sequenced material: PBMCs. The receptors were gathered from a human donor in good health.

The genes are TRBV10-1 and TRBJ1-2; D gene uncertain. The CDR3 spans 14 residues. From germline, CDR1 is WNHNN and CDR2 SYGVQD (reference sequence). V lost 3 bases and J lost 7, with 15 bases in between. CDR3 sequence: CASSESGKRSGYTF. The CDR3 DNA is TGCGCCAGCAGTGAATCGGGGAAACGATCTGGCTACACCTTC.

The genes are TRBV7-2 and TRBJ1-1; weak D call: TRBD1 (5 bases). The V gene's germline CDR1 is SGHTA and CDR2 FQGNSA. There are 15 residues in the CDR3. Trimming removed 5 bases from V and 2 bases from J, with 15 bases in between. For the CDR3, the DNA is TGTGCCAGCAGCCTCACGCGGGGGGGAAACACTGAAGCTTTCTTT. Amino acids: CASSLTRGGNTEAFF.

The V and J genes are TRBV14 and TRBJ2-1, with TRBD2 as a possible D gene (5 bases). Germline CDR1 is SGHDN and CDR2 is FVKESK. The CDR3 has 14 amino acids. Trimming pared 3 bases from V and 6 bases from J, leaving 12 bases between. The CDR3 loop reads CASSQFTAVNEQFF. In DNA, the CDR3 is TGTGCCAGCAGCCAGTTTACAGCGGTCAATGAGCAGTTCTTC.

This chain links TRBV10-3 with TRBJ1-2, with 7 nucleotides matching TRBD1. CDR1 is ENHRY and CDR2 is SYGVKD in the germline V gene. V lost 6 bases and J lost 0; bases outside the gene matches: 7. The CDR3 covers 15 residues. The CDR3 spells CAISGDRDANYGYTF. The DNA for the CDR3 is TGTGCCATCAGCGGTGACAGGGATGCTAACTATGGCTACACCTTC.

Written as DNA, the CDR3 is TGTGCCAGCAGCAAAAGCCTAGCTTCAAGACATCCCTTCTTAGATACGCAGTATTTT. This gives the protein CASSKSLASRHPFLDTQYF. V usage is TRBV21-1 and J usage is TRBJ2-3; TRBD2, as called in the table, went unchecked against the DNA. TRBV21-1 is annotated as a pseudogene. CDR3 length: 19 residues.

The rearrangement joins TRBV10-2 to TRBJ2-5, with 7 nucleotides matching TRBD1. The CDR3 runs to 14 residues. CDR1 is WSHSY, CDR2 SAAADI, per germline. The J segment lost 2 bases and the V segment lost 6 bases, leaving 6 bases of the junction unmatched. CDR3 sequence reads: CASRAPTGQETQYF. For the CDR3, the DNA is TGCGCCAGCAGAGCCCCGACAGGGCAAGAGACCCAGTACTTC.

This clone was picked up a small number of times. This chain joins TRBV18 and TRBJ2-1, with 9 bases aligning to TRBD2. This CDR3 comprises 17 residues. V gave up 2 bases and J gave up 2 bases; unmatched junction bases: 7. The germline gives CDR1 KGHSH, CDR2 LQKENI. In DNA, the CDR3 is TGTGCCAGCTCACCAAGATTAGCGGGAGATGCCTACAATGAGCAGTTCTTC. Protein: CASSPRLAGDAYNEQFF.

About this clone: One end of the junction does not line up with germline, which may come from a read error. CDR3 DNA: TGTGCCAGCAGTTTACCAACTTCGACAGGTACAGACACGCAGTATTTT. This sequence encodes CASSLPTSTGTDTQYF. This chain joins TRBV28 and TRBJ2-3; D perhaps matches TRBD1 (6 bases). The CDR3 loop spans 16 amino acids. Germline V gene lookup returns CDR1 MDHEN and CDR2 SYDVKM.

Comment on this clone: Its ends do not fully match the called genes, so a read error is possible. The V call is TRBV29-1, the J call TRBJ2-6, with a tentative D call TRBD2 (6 bases). Per the germline V gene, CDR1 is SQVTM and CDR2 is ANQGSEA. The CDR3 is 15 amino acids. CDR3 region: CSVEFGGSGANGLTF. The CDR3, as DNA: TGCAGCGTTGAATTTGGAGGGTCTGGGGCCAACGGCCTGACTTTC.

The chain carries TRBV13 and TRBJ2-3; 7 nucleotides align to TRBD1. CDR1 PRHDT and CDR2 FYEKMQ come from the germline V gene (reference sequence). This CDR3 contains 15 residues. V was clipped by 2 bases and J by 6 bases; unmatched bases: 8. CDR3 DNA: TGTGCCAGCAGCTTACCCGGGACAGACGGCGATACGCAGTATTTT. Translated, it gives CASSLPGTDGDTQYF.

CDR3 loop: CASSGDRETQYF. CDR3 DNA: TGTGCCAGCAGTGGTGACAGGGAGACCCAGTACTTC. The chain links TRBV2 to TRBJ2-5; possibly TRBD1 for D (6 bases). Trimming took off 4 bases at V and 5 bases at J, with 8 bases between the two ends. This CDR3 is built from 12 residues. The germline gives CDR1 SNHLY, CDR2 FYNNEI.

This clone has more than one count but fewer than ten. This CDR3 is also generated by other DNA sequences in the sample. The rearrangement uses TRBV2 and TRBJ2-3, with D perhaps matching TRBD2 (6 bases). V lost 3 bases and J 0 bases, leaving 7 bases between the germline ends. Germline CDR1 SNHLY, CDR2 FYNNEI. CDR3 size: 14 residues. The CDR3 spells CASSEGLSTDTQYF. The CDR3 DNA follows: TGTGCCAGCAGTGAGGGACTGAGCACAGATACGCAGTATTTT.

This chain joins TRBV4-1 and TRBJ2-3; D is ambiguous. This CDR3 has 14 residues. In germline, CDR1 is MGHRA, CDR2 YSYEKL. The germline V and J ends were trimmed by 2 bases and 4 bases, with 10 bases remaining between them. CDR3 DNA sequence: TGCGCCAGCAGCCAAAAAGCCCCGCCAGATACGCAGTATTTT. Translating gives CASSQKAPPDTQYF.

The chain combines TRBV9 with TRBJ2-7; D is uncertain. The CDR3 covers 15 residues. Per germline, CDR1 SGDLS and CDR2 YYNGEE. Trimming pared 4 bases from V and 2 bases from J, leaving 16 bases between. CDR3 sequence (DNA): TGTGCCAGCAGCCCTCGCGCTGAACCTCCCTACGAGCAGTACTTC. Translation gives CASSPRAEPPYEQYF.

This clone was seen more than once but under ten times. The rearrangement joins TRBV10-2 to TRBJ2-4; D is possibly TRBD1 (6 bases). Per germline, CDR1 WSHSY and CDR2 SAAADI. This CDR3 comprises 18 residues. V lost 0 bases and J 0 bases, leaving 15 bases between the germline ends. The CDR3 loop reads CASSESTGLTLAKNIQYF. CDR3 in DNA: TGCGCCAGCAGTGAGTCGACAGGACTGACCCTAGCCAAAAACATTCAGTACTTC.